This is a list of T cell receptor beta chains from one sample in a study of lymphopenia after photon versus proton radiotherapy. Measured with immunoSEQ multiplex PCR; TCRdb has only the in-frame clones, and not every one. The profile shows around 64,000 clones, approximately 90% of them singletons. The specimen was peripheral blood, collected from a patient treated with proton-based radiotherapy. Receptor source: an elderly man with esophageal cancer. Both conserved end residues are part of each CDR3. D genes are given only for firm matches. The size field is filled for only some rows; it gives once, few, many or a size class.

j_call v_call clone_size d_call cdr3_nt cdr3_aa
TRBJ2-7 TRBV4-1 . . TGCGCCAGCAGCCTCAGGGACGGGTACGAGCAGTACTTC CASSLRDGYEQYF
TRBJ2-7 TRBV6-5 . TRBD1 TGTGCCAGCAGTAGACAGGGGGCGCGAGGCGAGCAGTACTTC CASSRQGARGEQYF
TRBJ2-7 TRBV7-9 . TRBD2 TGTGCCAGCAGTTTACCAGCTAGCGGGAGGGCCGGCTACGAGCAGTACTTC CASSLPASGRAGYEQYF
TRBJ2-1 TRBV11-2 . . TGTGCCAGCAGCCAACTAGGGAGTTCCTACAATGAGCAGTTCTTC CASSQLGSSYNEQFF
TRBJ1-6 TRBV10-3 few TRBD1 TGTGCCATCAGATCAACCAGGGGGTATAATTCACCCCTCCACTTT CAIRSTRGYNSPLHF
TRBJ2-7 TRBV6-1 . . TGTGCCAGCAAAAACAGGGACGCCCGCTACGAGCAGTACTTC CASKNRDARYEQYF
TRBJ2-1 TRBV7-2 . TRBD2 TGTGCCAGCAGCCGGGCGGCGGGAGCTGACGTCAATGAGCAGTTCTTC CASSRAAGADVNEQFF
TRBJ2-1 TRBV7-2 . . TGTGCCAGCAGCGTCGTCAACAATGAGCAGTTCTTC CASSVVNNEQFF
TRBJ2-5 TRBV10-3 . . TGTGCCATCAAAGACACGGGGGAGACCCAGTACTTC CAIKDTGETQYF
TRBJ1-3 TRBV7-9 once . TGTGCCAGCAGCCCCCGCCGGGGGACTGGAAACACCATATATTTT CASSPRRGTGNTIYF
TRBJ1-2 TRBV19 . . TGTGCCAGTAGTATTAGTTTGGACAGTCCTTATGGCTACACCTTC CASSISLDSPYGYTF
TRBJ2-7 TRBV7-9 . . TGTGCCAGCAGCCCCTGGACCTACGAGCAGTACTTC CASSPWTYEQYF
TRBJ1-2 TRBV7-2 . . TGTGCCAGCAGCTTAGTCACAGCCGGGTGGGACTATGGCTACACCTTC CASSLVTAGWDYGYTF
TRBJ2-5 TRBV7-9 . TRBD1 TGTGCCAGCAGCTTAGCATTAGCGGGACAGGGGACCCAAGAGACCCAGTACTTC CASSLALAGQGTQETQYF
TRBJ2-2 TRBV5-1 . . TGCGCCAGCAGCAGGGACACCAACACCGGGGAGCTGTTTTTT CASSRDTNTGELFF
TRBJ2-1 TRBV7-6 . . TGTGCCAGCAGCCCTGGACTACTTCTCGATGAGCAGTTCTTC CASSPGLLLDEQFF
TRBJ1-1 TRBV6-5 . TRBD1 TGTGCCAGCAGTAAACGGACAGGGGGGAACACTGAAGCTTTCTTT CASSKRTGGNTEAFF
TRBJ1-6 TRBV6-1 . . TGTGCCAGCAGTGAACAACCGGCAGAAAATTCACCCCTCCACTTT CASSEQPAENSPLHF
TRBJ2-2 TRBV18 . . TGTGCCAGCTCACCACCCAGCGGTTTAGTCGGCGGGGAGCTGTTTTTT CASSPPSGLVGGELFF
TRBJ1-1 TRBV2 . TRBD1 TGTGCCAGCAGTGGCGTAAAGGGACAGAGGCTCACTGAAGCTTTCTTT CASSGVKGQRLTEAFF
TRBJ2-2 TRBV2 . TRBD1 TGTGCCAGCAGGACCGGGACAGGGTGGACCGGGGAGCTGTTTTTT CASRTGTGWTGELFF
TRBJ2-7 TRBV9 . TRBD2 TGTGCCAGCAGCCCACAAGGACTAGCGGGGGGCGAGCAGTACTTC CASSPQGLAGGEQYF
TRBJ1-2 TRBV5-6 . TRBD1 TGTGCCAGCAGCTTGGGACAGGGTCTGAACTATGGCTACACCTTC CASSLGQGLNYGYTF
TRBJ1-3 TRBV18 . . TGTGCCAGCTCACCACCTCCGGTTGCTCCCTGGGGATCTGGAAACACCATATATTTT CASSPPPVAPWGSGNTIYF
TRBJ1-1 TRBV7-9 . TRBD1 TGTGCCAGCAGCTCCCGGACAGGCTCAAACACTGAAGCTTTCTTT CASSSRTGSNTEAFF
TRBJ2-2 TRBV14 . . TGTGCCAGCAGCCTCCTGGGGGGGCGAACCGGGGAGCTGTTTTTT CASSLLGGRTGELFF
TRBJ1-1 TRBV25-1 . TRBD1 TGTGCCAGCATTGGACAGGGGTCGACTGAAGCTTTCTTT CASIGQGSTEAFF
TRBJ2-1 TRBV11-3 . TRBD2 TGTGCCAGCAGCTTAGGTCTAGCGGAGGCGAGGAATGAGCAGTTCTTC CASSLGLAEARNEQFF
TRBJ2-6 TRBV5-8 few . TGTGCCAGCAGCTTCCGGGACGCTGGGGCCAACGTCCTGACTTTC CASSFRDAGANVLTF
TRBJ1-1 TRBV27 . TRBD1 TGTGCCAGCAGTCGGGGGACAGTCGACACTGAAGCTTTCTTT CASSRGTVDTEAFF
TRBJ1-1 TRBV2 . . TGTGCCAGCTTAGAGGCATTGAACACTGAAGCTTTCTTT CASLEALNTEAFF
TRBJ2-7 TRBV18 few . TGTGCCAGCTCACCCATCGAAATTAGCTCCTACGAGCAGTACTTC CASSPIEISSYEQYF
TRBJ1-3 TRBV5-8 . . TGTGCCAGCAGCTTCGAATGGGGAGGAGGAAACACCATATATTTT CASSFEWGGGNTIYF
TRBJ1-1 TRBV6-6 once TRBD1 TGTGCCAGCAGTCCCGCGCAGGGGGCGAGGAACACTGAAGCTTTCTTT CASSPAQGARNTEAFF
TRBJ1-5 TRBV5-1 . . TGCGCCAGCAGGGAGGGGCCCTATAGCAATCAGCCCCAGCATTTT CASREGPYSNQPQHF
TRBJ1-2 TRBV4-3 . . TGCGCCAGCAGCCAAGATGCATTCTATGGCTACACCTTC CASSQDAFYGYTF
TRBJ2-2 TRBV7-8 . TRBD2 TGTGCCAGCAGCTTGAGTAGCGGGGGGGCCAGGAACACCGGGGAGCTGTTTTTT CASSLSSGGARNTGELFF
TRBJ2-1 TRBV29-1 . . TGCAGCGTTGAAATCGTGAGAAATGAGCAGTTCTTC CSVEIVRNEQFF
TRBJ2-7 TRBV7-2 once TRBD2 TGTGCCAGCAGCCCAAGGCGGGGGAGCTCCTACGAGCAGTACTTC CASSPRRGSSYEQYF
TRBJ1-2 TRBV9 . . TGTGCCAGCAGCGTAGATCTCCCCCGGCGGGGCTACACCTTC CASSVDLPRRGYTF
TRBJ1-1 TRBV4-2 . . TGTGCCAGCAGCCAAGGCCGACAGACCTACACTGAAGCTTTCTTT CASSQGRQTYTEAFF
TRBJ2-3 TRBV7-9 . TRBD1 TGTGCCAGCAGCCCCAGACAGGGTTATGATACGCAGTATTTT CASSPRQGYDTQYF
TRBJ2-3 TRBV19 . . TGTGCCAGTATAGGGGGAGGGTTCACAGATACGCAGTATTTT CASIGGGFTDTQYF
TRBJ2-2 TRBV29-1 once . TGCAGCGTTATAGAGGGAGTGCCCACCGGGGAGCTGTTTTTT CSVIEGVPTGELFF
TRBJ2-7 TRBV19 . TRBD1 TGTGCCAGTAGCCGGAGCCCTACAGGGGGCGCTTACGAGCAGTACTTC CASSRSPTGGAYEQYF
TRBJ2-2 TRBV5-1 . TRBD2 TGCGCCAGCAATTGGGTAGCGGGGGCCTCCTCGAACACCGGGGAGCTGTTTTTT CASNWVAGASSNTGELFF
TRBJ1-2 TRBV2 . . TGTGCCAGCAGTGGAGTCGGGGGGGGTTATGGCTACACCTTC CASSGVGGGYGYTF
TRBJ1-5 TRBV19 . TRBD1 TGTGCCAGTAGTAAGGGGACAGATAGCAATCAGCCCCAGCATTTT CASSKGTDSNQPQHF
TRBJ2-7 TRBV27 . . TGTGCCAGCAGTTTACAGGGCTCCTACGAGCAGTACTTC CASSLQGSYEQYF
TRBJ1-2 TRBV11-2 few . TGTGCCAGCAGCTTATTGTCACTGGCTAACTATGGCTACACCTTC CASSLLSLANYGYTF
TRBJ1-6 TRBV18 few . TGTGCCAGCTCCCCGACGGCTAATTCACCCCTCCACTTT CASSPTANSPLHF